This note documents a single T cell receptor (beta chain) sequence. This sample is drawn from a study of siplizumab effects on memory and regulatory T cells. The data were produced by immunoSEQ multiplex PCR, yet TCRdb's version contains in-frame clones alone and is incomplete. The sample lists roughly 100,000 clones; more than 85% were seen once. The CDR3 sequence is 16 residues long. Losses at the gene ends were 4 bases for V and 4 bases for J; bases not matched to a gene: 12. In germline, CDR1 is SGHKS, CDR2 YYEKEE (reference sequence). V gene TRBV5-5 combines with J gene TRBJ2-7; 9 bases map to TRBD2. Specimen: CD4+ T cells sorted from blood. The source of this sequence is a human donor in good health. The chain's CDR3 is CASSKREASSGYEQYF. The DNA of the CDR3 is TGTGCCAGCAGCAAGCGGGAGGCCTCCTCCGGGTACGAGCAGTACTTC.